The rows below give T cell receptor beta chains drawn from one sample of a study of spatial heterogeneity in lung cancer. TCRdb fed the 5' RACE reads into MiXCR, producing one record per CDR3 protein. The sample consists of about 25,000 distinct CDR3 sequences, 5.5% to 7% of them appearing once. Material: PBMCs, obtained at surgery. All receptors derive from a male donor with early-stage non-small cell lung cancer. Each CDR3 is given with its conserved first and last residue. Each record gives: clone size, D gene, V gene, J gene, CDR3 DNA, CDR3 protein. The D gene is left open where the match is weak. Size is stated for part of the rows, as once, few or many counts, or as a class when the clone is expanded.

.	.	TRBV20-1	TRBJ2-7	TGCAGTGCTACCGGGACATCAGACTACGAGCAGTACTTC	CSATGTSDYEQYF
few	TRBD2	TRBV9	TRBJ2-1	TGTGCCAGCAGCGGAACTAGCGGGGGCCAGTTAAGGGATGAGCAGTTCTTC	CASSGTSGGQLRDEQFF
many	.	TRBV12-3/TRBV12-4	TRBJ2-2	TGTGCCAGCAGCCCGTATGGCACCGGGGAGCTGTTTTTT	CASSPYGTGELFF
.	.	TRBV18	TRBJ2-7	TGTGCCAGCTCACCAATCGGGACAAACGAGCAGTACTTC	CASSPIGTNEQYF
.	.	TRBV6-1	TRBJ2-2	TGTGCCAGCAGTCCGGGACGGAACACCGGGGAGCTGTTTTTT	CASSPGRNTGELFF
few	.	TRBV19	TRBJ2-1	TGTGCCAGTAGGGAGGCAGGGAGTCATGAGCAGTTCTTC	CASREAGSHEQFF
many	.	TRBV27	TRBJ1-1	TGTGCCAGCAGTTCTCGGGGGCAGTTGAACACTGAAGCTTTCTTT	CASSSRGQLNTEAFF
few	.	TRBV20-1	TRBJ2-3	TGCAGTGCTTGGGGAGGACGGACAGATACGCAGTATTTT	CSAWGGRTDTQYF
few	.	TRBV20-1	TRBJ1-2	TGCAGTGCTAGAAGTGCCCCTAACTATGGCTACACCTTC	CSARSAPNYGYTF
many	TRBD2	TRBV14	TRBJ2-3	TGTGCCAGCAGTTCGCGACTAGCGGGAGGGACAGATACGCAGTATTTT	CASSSRLAGGTDTQYF
.	.	TRBV6-6	TRBJ1-1	TGTGCCAGCACCCAATTCGGGGGCCCTGAAGCTTTCTTT	CASTQFGGPEAFF
many	.	TRBV5-1	TRBJ2-1	TGCGCCAGCAGCGCGGACCCCAGCAATGAGCAGTTCTTC	CASSADPSNEQFF
many	.	TRBV12-3/TRBV12-4	TRBJ2-5	TGTGCCAGCACCTCCGGGGGAGAGACCCAGTACTTC	CASTSGGETQYF
many	.	TRBV20-1	TRBJ2-5	TGCAGTGCCCCCTGGGCCCAAGAGACCCAGTACTTC	CSAPWAQETQYF
many	TRBD1	TRBV28	TRBJ1-4	TGTGCCAGCAGTTCAGGGGGCCAGGGATTGAATGAAAAACTGTTTTTT	CASSSGGQGLNEKLFF
many	.	TRBV11-1	TRBJ1-4	TGTGCCAGCAGCTTATCCAGGACGAGCGAAAAACTGTTTTTT	CASSLSRTSEKLFF
few	TRBD1	TRBV5-4	TRBJ2-1	TGTGCCAGCAGCTTGCGGACAGGCCCCAATGAGCAGTTCTTC	CASSLRTGPNEQFF
many	.	TRBV20-1	TRBJ1-2	TGCAGTGCGGGGACAATCGCCGATGGCTACACCTTC	CSAGTIADGYTF